Included here is one T cell receptor (beta chain) sequence, with context. The germline gives CDR1 SGHDN, CDR2 FVKESK. The CDR3 contains 14 residues. Between the trimmed V and J ends, which lost 3 bases and 2 bases, there was a span of 10 bases. Template material for amplifying TCR beta CDR3 regions consisted of RNA transcripts. RT-PCR in the first round (using the HTBI primer set) targeted the TCR CDR3. Using its own MiXCR run on the multiplex PCR reads, TCRdb lists one record per CDR3 protein. The data contain about 280,000 distinct CDR3 sequences, less than 30% of them singletons. These data are taken from a study of T cells in Graves' hyperthyroidism and ophthalmopathy.

The rearrangement uses TRBV14 and TRBJ1-1, with D possibly being TRBD1 (6 bases). The material sequenced was blood. The clonotype comes from a man aged 40-50 years with Graves' hyperthyroidism that later progressed to Graves' ophthalmopathy. The CDR3 DNA follows: TGTGCCAGCAGCCACCTACAGGGTAACACTGAAGCTTTCTTT. Protein sequence: CASSHLQGNTEAFF.